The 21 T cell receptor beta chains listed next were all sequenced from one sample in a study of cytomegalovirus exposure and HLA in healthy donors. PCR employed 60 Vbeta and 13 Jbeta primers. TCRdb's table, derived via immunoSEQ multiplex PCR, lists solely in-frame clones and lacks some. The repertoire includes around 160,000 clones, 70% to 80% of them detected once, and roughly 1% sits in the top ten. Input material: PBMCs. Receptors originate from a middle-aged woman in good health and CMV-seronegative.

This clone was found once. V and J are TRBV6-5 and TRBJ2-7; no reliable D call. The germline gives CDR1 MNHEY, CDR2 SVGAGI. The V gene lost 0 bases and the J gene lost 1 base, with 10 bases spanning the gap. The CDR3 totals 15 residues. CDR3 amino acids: CASSYSVSRSYEQYF. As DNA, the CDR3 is TGTGCCAGCAGTTACTCCGTGTCTAGATCCTACGAGCAGTACTTC.

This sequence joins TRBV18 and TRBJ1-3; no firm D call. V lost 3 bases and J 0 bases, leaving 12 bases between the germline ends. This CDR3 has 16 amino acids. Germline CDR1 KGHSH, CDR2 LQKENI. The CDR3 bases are TGTGCCAGCTCACCCGCACAGCTTTCCTCTGGAAACACCATATATTTT. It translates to CASSPAQLSSGNTIYF.

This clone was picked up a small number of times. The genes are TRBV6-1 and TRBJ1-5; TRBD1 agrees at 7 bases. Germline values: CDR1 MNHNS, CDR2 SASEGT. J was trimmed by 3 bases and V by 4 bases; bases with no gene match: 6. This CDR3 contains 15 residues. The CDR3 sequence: CASSGDRVANQPQHF. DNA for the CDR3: TGTGCCAGCAGTGGTGACAGGGTGGCCAATCAGCCCCAGCATTTT.

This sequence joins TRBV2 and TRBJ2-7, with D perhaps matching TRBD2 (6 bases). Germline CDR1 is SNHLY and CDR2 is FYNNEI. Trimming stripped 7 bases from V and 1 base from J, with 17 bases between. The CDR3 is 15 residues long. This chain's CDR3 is CASTHPPEGSYEQYF. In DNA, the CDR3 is TGTGCCAGCACCCATCCTCCGGAGGGGTCCTACGAGCAGTACTTC.

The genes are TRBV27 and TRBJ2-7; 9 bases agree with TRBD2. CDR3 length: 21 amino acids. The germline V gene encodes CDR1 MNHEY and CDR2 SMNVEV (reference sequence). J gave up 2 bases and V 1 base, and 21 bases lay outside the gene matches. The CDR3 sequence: CASSLLGLAPTSTKSPYEQYF. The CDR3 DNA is TGTGCCAGCAGTTTATTAGGACTAGCGCCCACTTCCACCAAATCTCCCTACGAGCAGTACTTC.

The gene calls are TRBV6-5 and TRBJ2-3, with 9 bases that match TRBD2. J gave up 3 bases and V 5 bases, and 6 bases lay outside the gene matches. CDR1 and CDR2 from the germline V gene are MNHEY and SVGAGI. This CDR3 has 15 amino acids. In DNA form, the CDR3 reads TGTGCCAGCAGTCTGACAGCGGGAGGTACAGATACGCAGTATTTT. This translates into CASSLTAGGTDTQYF.

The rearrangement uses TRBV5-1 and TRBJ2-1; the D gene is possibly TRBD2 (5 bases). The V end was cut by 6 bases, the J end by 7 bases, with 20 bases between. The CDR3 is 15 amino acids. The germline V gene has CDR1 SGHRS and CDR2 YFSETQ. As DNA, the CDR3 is TGCGCCAGCACCCCCTTGTGGGGAGCTGATAATGAGCAGTTCTTC. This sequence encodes CASTPLWGADNEQFF. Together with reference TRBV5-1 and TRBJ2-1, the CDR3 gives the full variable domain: KAGVTQTPRYLIKTRGQQVTLSCSPISGHRSVSWYQQTPGQGLQFLFEYFSETQRNKGNFPGRFSGRQFSNSRSEMNVSTLELGDSALYLCASTPLWGADNEQFFGPGTRLTVL.

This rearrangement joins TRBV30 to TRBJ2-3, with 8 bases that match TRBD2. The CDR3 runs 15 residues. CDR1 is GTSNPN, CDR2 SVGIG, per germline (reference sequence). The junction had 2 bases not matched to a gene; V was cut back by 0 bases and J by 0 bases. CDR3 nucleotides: TGTGCCTGGAGTGTCGGGAGGGGAAGCACAGATACGCAGTATTTT. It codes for CAWSVGRGSTDTQYF. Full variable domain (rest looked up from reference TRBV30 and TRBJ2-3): SQTIHQWPATLVQPVGSPLSLECTVEGTSNPNLYWYRQAAGRGLQLLFYSVGIGQISSEVPQNLSASRPQDRQFILSSKKLLLSDSGFYLCAWSVGRGSTDTQYFGPGTRLTVL.

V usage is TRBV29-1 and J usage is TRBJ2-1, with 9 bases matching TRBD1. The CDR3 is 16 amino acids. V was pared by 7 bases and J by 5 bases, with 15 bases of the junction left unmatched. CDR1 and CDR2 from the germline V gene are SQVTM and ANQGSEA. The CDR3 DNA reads TGCAGCGGCCACAGGGGGCGCAACTCAACAAACAATGAGCAGTTCTTC. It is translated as CSGHRGRNSTNNEQFF.

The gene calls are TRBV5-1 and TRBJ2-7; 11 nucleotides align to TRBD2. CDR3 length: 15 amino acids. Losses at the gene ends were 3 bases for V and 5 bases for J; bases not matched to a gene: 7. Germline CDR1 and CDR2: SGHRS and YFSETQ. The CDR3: CASSSLSGRADEQYF. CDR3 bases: TGCGCCAGCAGCTCCCTTAGCGGGAGGGCCGACGAGCAGTACTTC.

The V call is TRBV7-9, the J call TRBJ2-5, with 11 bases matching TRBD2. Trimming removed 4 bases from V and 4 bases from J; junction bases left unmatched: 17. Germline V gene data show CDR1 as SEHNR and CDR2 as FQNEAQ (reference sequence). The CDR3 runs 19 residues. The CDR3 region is CASSSSITSGRGQRETQYF. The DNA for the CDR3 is TGTGCCAGCAGCTCCTCGATTACTAGCGGGAGAGGGCAGCGAGAGACCCAGTACTTC.

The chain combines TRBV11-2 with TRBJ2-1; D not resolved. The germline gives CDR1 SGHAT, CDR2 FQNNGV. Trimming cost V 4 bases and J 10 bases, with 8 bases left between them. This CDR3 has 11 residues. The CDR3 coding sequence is TGTGCCAGCAGCTCATCTCAGGAGCAGTTCTTC. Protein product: CASSSSQEQFF.

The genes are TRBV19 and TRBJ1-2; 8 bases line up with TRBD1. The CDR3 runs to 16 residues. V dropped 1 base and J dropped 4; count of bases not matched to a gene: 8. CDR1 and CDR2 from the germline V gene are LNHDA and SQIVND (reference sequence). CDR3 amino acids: CASSIGSGTGVYGYTF. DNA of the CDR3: TGTGCCAGTAGTATAGGATCTGGGACAGGAGTCTATGGCTACACCTTC.

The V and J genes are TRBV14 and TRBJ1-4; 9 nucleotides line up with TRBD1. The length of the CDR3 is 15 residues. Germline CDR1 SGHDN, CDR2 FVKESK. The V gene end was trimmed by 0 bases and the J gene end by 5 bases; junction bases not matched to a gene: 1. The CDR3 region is CASSQEGTGNEKLFF. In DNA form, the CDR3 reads TGTGCCAGCAGCCAAGAGGGGACAGGGAATGAAAAACTGTTTTTT.

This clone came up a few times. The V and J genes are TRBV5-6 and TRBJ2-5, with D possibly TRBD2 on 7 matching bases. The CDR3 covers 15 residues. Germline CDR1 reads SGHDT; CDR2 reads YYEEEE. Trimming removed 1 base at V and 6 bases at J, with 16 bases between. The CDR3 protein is CASSLRGGGRKTQYF. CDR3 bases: TGTGCCAGCAGCTTGCGAGGGGGGGGCAGAAAGACCCAGTACTTC.

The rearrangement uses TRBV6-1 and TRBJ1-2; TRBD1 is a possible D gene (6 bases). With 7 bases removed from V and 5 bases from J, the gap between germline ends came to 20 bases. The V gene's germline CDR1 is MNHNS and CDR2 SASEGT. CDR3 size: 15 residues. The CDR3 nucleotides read TGTGCCAGCATCATTGAAGGGAGAGGGGGTTATGGCTACACCTTC. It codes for CASIIEGRGGYGYTF.

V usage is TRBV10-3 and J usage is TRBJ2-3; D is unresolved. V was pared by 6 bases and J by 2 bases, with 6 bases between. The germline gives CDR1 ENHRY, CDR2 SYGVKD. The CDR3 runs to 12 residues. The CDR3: CAISLDTDTQYF. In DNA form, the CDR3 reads TGTGCCATCAGCCTAGACACAGATACGCAGTATTTT.

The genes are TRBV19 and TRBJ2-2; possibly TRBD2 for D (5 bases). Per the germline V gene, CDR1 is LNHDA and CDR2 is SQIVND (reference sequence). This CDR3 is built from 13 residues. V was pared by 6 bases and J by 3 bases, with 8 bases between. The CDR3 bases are TGTGCCAGTAGGGGGAGTTACACCGGGGAGCTGTTTTTT. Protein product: CASRGSYTGELFF.

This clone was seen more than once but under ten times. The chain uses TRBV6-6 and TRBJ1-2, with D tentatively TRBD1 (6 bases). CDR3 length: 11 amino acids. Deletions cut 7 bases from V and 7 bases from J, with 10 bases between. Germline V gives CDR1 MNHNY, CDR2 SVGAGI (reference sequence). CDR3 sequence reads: CASMGASGYTF. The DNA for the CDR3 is TGTGCCAGCATGGGGGCGTCTGGCTACACCTTC.

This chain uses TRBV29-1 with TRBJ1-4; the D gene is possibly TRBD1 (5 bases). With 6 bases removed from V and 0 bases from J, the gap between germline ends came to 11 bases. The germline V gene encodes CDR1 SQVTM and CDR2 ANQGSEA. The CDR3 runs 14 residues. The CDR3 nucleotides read TGCAGCGTAGTTCTCAGGGCAACTAATGAAAAACTGTTTTTT. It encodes CSVVLRATNEKLFF.

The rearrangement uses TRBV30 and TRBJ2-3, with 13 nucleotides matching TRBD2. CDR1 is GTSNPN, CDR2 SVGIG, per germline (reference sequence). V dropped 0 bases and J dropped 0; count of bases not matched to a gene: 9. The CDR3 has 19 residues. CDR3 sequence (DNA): TGTGCCTGGAGTGTATCCCGGACTAGCGGGAGATTTAGCACAGATACGCAGTATTTT. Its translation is CAWSVSRTSGRFSTDTQYF.